This TCR beta chain was observed in a study of cytomegalovirus exposure and HLA in healthy donors. Study-wide context: Unique TCRs from HLA-typed donors, 70 million to 85 million of them, were held in an early data release.

Germline loops: CDR1 SNHLY, CDR2 FYNNEI. Trimming cost V 7 bases and J 3 bases, with 7 bases left between them. The CDR3 loop spans 11 amino acids. Researchers ran the PCR with 60 Vbeta and 13 Jbeta primers. Repertoires were generated with immunoSEQ multiplex PCR, while TCRdb's copy carries only in-frame clones and drops some. The data hold 95,000 to 110,000 clones, with approximately 79% observed a single time. About this clone: The antigen is undetermined.

General study points: In an earlier analysis, most TCR beta V segments were productive about 87% or about 30% of the time.

Sample: PBMCs. The chain recombines TRBV2 with TRBJ2-7; D is ambiguous. This clonotype was sampled from a woman aged 35 to 49 in good health and CMV-seropositive. CDR3 nucleotide sequence: TGTGCCAGCACCAGGCGCTACGAGCAGTACTTC. Translated: CASTRRYEQYF.